This is a list of T cell receptor beta chains from one sample in a study of early T cells in non-severe SARS-CoV-2 infection. TCRdb re-analysed the 5' RACE reads in MiXCR, keeping a single row per CDR3 protein. The sample lists about 66,000 distinct CDR3 sequences, 9.1% seen once, with approximately 3% in the top ten. What was sequenced was whole blood. These receptors came from an adult who was a healthcare worker with PCR-confirmed SARS-CoV-2 infection or an uninfected control (not recorded which). CDR3s include the opening cysteine and the closing phenylalanine or tryptophan. Each record gives: J gene, clone size, V gene, D gene, CDR3 protein, CDR3 DNA. The D gene is left open where the match is weak. Size values are once, few and many counts, or a class for expanded clones, and some rows have none.

TRBJ2-2 many TRBV5-4 - CASSLPGGPDTGELFF TGTGCCAGCAGCTTGCCCGGAGGGCCGGACACCGGGGAGCTGTTTTTT
TRBJ1-4 - TRBV14 - CASRSRGLFF TGTGCCAGCAGATCCCGGGGCCTGTTTTTT
TRBJ2-1 many TRBV5-4 TRBD2 CASSRGLAEDNEQFF TGTGCCAGCAGCCGGGGACTAGCGGAGGACAATGAGCAGTTCTTC
TRBJ2-3 few TRBV29-1 - CSVVMGTGAWTQYF TGCAGCGTTGTAATGGGAACAGGTGCCTGGACGCAGTATTTT
TRBJ2-1 many TRBV7-3 TRBD2 CASSLSGRSYNEQFF TGTGCCAGCAGCTTAAGCGGGAGGTCCTACAATGAGCAGTTCTTC
TRBJ1-6 - TRBV7-2 - CASSLVRGIRSPLHF TGTGCCAGCAGCTTGGTTCGGGGGATCCGTTCACCCCTCCACTTT
TRBJ2-2 - TRBV20-1 - CSAYGQSLGSGELFF TGCAGTGCTTATGGACAATCTCTGGGCTCCGGGGAGCTGTTTTTT
TRBJ2-2 many TRBV20-1 TRBD2 CSARIPSGRGDTGELFF TGCAGTGCTAGAATTCCTAGCGGGAGAGGGGACACCGGGGAGCTGTTTTTT
TRBJ2-5 many TRBV2 TRBD1 CASRPGQGRETQYF TGTGCCAGCAGACCCGGACAGGGTCGGGAGACCCAGTACTTC
TRBJ1-2 - TRBV11-2 - CASSWEQGFYGYTF TGTGCCAGCAGCTGGGAGCAGGGCTTCTATGGCTACACCTTC
TRBJ1-3 few TRBV7-2 - CASRISDPSENTIYF TGTGCCAGCAGGATCTCGGACCCCTCTGAAAACACCATATATTTT
TRBJ1-2 - TRBV5-5 - CASSYTWDTHDGYTF TGTGCCAGCAGCTACACCTGGGACACTCACGATGGCTACACCTTC
TRBJ2-1 few TRBV20-1 TRBD2 CSAISGRGYNEQFF TGCAGTGCTATTAGCGGGAGAGGCTACAATGAGCAGTTCTTC
TRBJ2-3 many TRBV20-1 - CSARPPGSTDTQYF TGCAGTGCTAGGCCCCCAGGAAGCACAGATACGCAGTATTTT
TRBJ2-7 medium-sized TRBV13 - CASSSRGGASYEQYF TGTGCCAGCAGCAGTAGAGGGGGGGCGTCCTACGAGCAGTACTTC
TRBJ2-6 - TRBV5-5 - CAVSRVSGANVLTF TGTGCCGTCAGCAGAGTCTCTGGGGCCAACGTCCTGACTTTC
TRBJ2-7 - TRBV7-2 TRBD2 CASSPLGTSVPYEQYF TGTGCCAGCAGCCCTCTCGGAACTAGCGTTCCCTACGAGCAGTACTTC
TRBJ1-5 few TRBV2 TRBD1 CASSGRGQRSNQPQHF TGTGCCAGCAGTGGAAGGGGACAGAGATCCAATCAGCCCCAGCATTTT
TRBJ1-4 - TRBV27 - CASSPSRRVEEKLFF TGTGCCAGCAGTCCCTCTCGGCGGGTAGAGGAAAAACTGTTTTTT
TRBJ2-4 few TRBV20-1 TRBD2 CSANLAGGPFDIQYF TGCAGTGCGAATCTAGCGGGAGGGCCTTTCGACATTCAGTACTTC
TRBJ2-7 few TRBV28 TRBD1 CASRHPQGVYEQYF TGTGCCAGCAGACACCCTCAGGGGGTTTACGAGCAGTACTTC
TRBJ2-3 - TRBV5-4 TRBD1 CATHTEGAGDTQYF TGTGCCACCCATACTGAGGGGGCGGGAGATACGCAGTATTTT
TRBJ1-6 - TRBV11-2 - CASSLKGSDSPLHF TGTGCCAGCAGCCTAAAGGGCAGTGATTCACCCCTCCACTTT
TRBJ2-1 many TRBV7-8 - CASSSPLMLSYNEQFF TGTGCCAGCAGCTCCCCTTTGATGCTCTCCTACAATGAGCAGTTCTTC
TRBJ2-1 many TRBV10-3 - CAISELGEVKFF TGTGCCATCAGTGAGTTGGGGGAGGTTAAGTTCTTC
TRBJ2-3 - TRBV29-1 - CSVEKGHQSTDTQYF TGCAGCGTTGAAAAGGGACACCAAAGCACAGATACGCAGTATTTT
TRBJ2-1 - TRBV11-1 - CASSLASGVYNEQFF TGTGCCAGCAGCTTAGCTAGCGGCGTCTACAATGAGCAGTTCTTC
TRBJ1-4 few TRBV7-9 - CASSLVYGRRMGEKLFF TGTGCCAGCAGCTTGGTGTACGGACGGCGAATGGGGGAAAAACTGTTTTTT
TRBJ2-1 few TRBV9 TRBD1 CASSRDRDEQFF TGTGCCAGCAGCCGGGACAGGGATGAGCAGTTCTTC